The clone carrying this T cell receptor (beta chain) was found many times. The antigen remains unidentified. TCR beta CDR3 regions were amplified from RNA. Primed by the HTBI set, a first-round RT-PCR was run on the TCR CDR3. TCRdb re-derived calls from the multiplex PCR reads in MiXCR, one entry per CDR3 protein. The sample holds about 610,000 distinct CDR3 sequences, 14% to 15% seen once. A Clinical Activity Score of at least 3, a NOSPECS grade of at least 4 and a duration under 3 months were recorded in the ophthalmopathy patients. The CDR3 spans 12 residues. The germline V and J ends were trimmed by 3 bases and 1 base, with 6 bases remaining between them. Germline loops: CDR1 DFQATT, CDR2 SNEGSKA (reference sequence). The sample comes from a study of T cells in Graves' hyperthyroidism and ophthalmopathy. Findings of the study overall: Blood also carried most thyroid clonotypes expanded above 0.001. Ophthalmopathy was distinguished from stable hyperthyroidism by 13 V-J signatures.

Sequenced sample: blood. The TCR originated in a woman between 35 and 50 years old with Graves' ophthalmopathy. V and J are TRBV20-1 and TRBJ1-1, with a possible D match to TRBD1 (5 bases). CDR3 DNA sequence: TGCAGTGCTAGCCAGGGGAACACTGAAGCTTTCTTT. Translation gives CSASQGNTEAFF.